This entry is about one TCR beta chain. There are 16 residues in the CDR3. V was clipped by 4 bases and J by 7 bases, with 19 bases between them. Germline values: CDR1 SGHTA, CDR2 FQGNSA. The data stem from a study of blood T cell repertoires in COVID-19. In the study overall: Spain, Italy and the United States supplied samples that represented acute and convalescent COVID-19.

Here immunoSEQ multiplex PCR was the method, and the copy in TCRdb shows in-frame clones only, minus some. The sample yields 30,000 to 45,000 clones, roughly 88% seen once. The rearrangement joins TRBV7-2 to TRBJ2-2; a possible D gene is TRBD2 (6 bases). The clonotype was recovered from a man between 65 and 80 years old with acute or convalescent COVID-19. Sequencing was carried out using peripheral blood. The CDR3 sequence is CASSSGSGGAHGELFF. CDR3 sequence (DNA): TGTGCCAGCAGCTCCGGGAGTGGCGGGGCCCACGGGGAGCTGTTTTTT.